The TCR beta chain under discussion was sequenced for a study of blood T cell repertoires in COVID-19. This CDR3 is built from 14 residues. CDR1 and CDR2 (germline): MNHEY, SMNVEV (reference sequence). The ends were cut back, 0 bases at V and 4 bases at J, with 10 bases in the middle. Sequencing was performed with immunoSEQ multiplex PCR; in TCRdb, only in-frame clones are kept and a portion is missing. The data hold 310,000 or so clones, with 86% observed a single time. The sequenced sample was peripheral blood. The receptor's source is a woman aged 50 to 65 with acute or convalescent COVID-19. J is TRBJ2-7 and V is TRBV27; perhaps TRBD2 as D (6 bases). CDR3 coding DNA: TGTGCCAGCAGTTTATCTCTAGCGCATTACGAGCAGTACTTC. Residues: CASSLSLAHYEQYF.